The 5 T cell receptor beta chains below all came from one sample that was sequenced in a study of blood T cell repertoires in COVID-19. Profiling relied on immunoSEQ multiplex PCR, and the TCRdb table lists in-frame clones only, not all of them. The sample includes some 220,000 clones, over 75% of them seen just once. Sequenced input: peripheral blood. The receptor set was obtained from a human donor in a cohort sampled during active COVID-19.

The V gene is TRBV19, the J gene TRBJ1-4, with D maybe TRBD1 (5 bases). Germline V gene lookup returns CDR1 LNHDA and CDR2 SQIVND (reference sequence). The CDR3 sequence is 15 residues long. V lost 7 bases and J 7 bases, leaving 19 bases between the germline ends. The CDR3: CASNPNGTPPEKLFF. Here the CDR3 DNA reads TGTGCCAGTAATCCGAACGGGACTCCCCCTGAAAAACTGTTTTTT. The full variable domain, its missing parts supplied by reference TRBV19 and TRBJ1-4, is DGGITQSPKYLFRKEGQNVTLSCEQNLNHDAMYWYRQDPGQGLRLIYYSQIVNDFQKGDIAEGYSVSREKKESFPLTVTSAQKNPTAFYLCASNPNGTPPEKLFFGSGTQLSVL.

V is TRBV11-2 and J is TRBJ2-7; TRBD2 aligns across 9 bases. The V gene's germline CDR1 is SGHAT and CDR2 FQNNGV. This CDR3 is 14 amino acids long. V was clipped by 6 bases and J by 0 bases; unmatched bases: 3. This CDR3 reads CASSSTSGSYEQYF. The CDR3 bases are TGTGCCAGCAGTTCGACTAGCGGCTCCTACGAGCAGTACTTC.

This rearrangement joins TRBV5-4 to TRBJ2-1, with D possibly TRBD2 on 6 matching bases. The length of the CDR3 is 16 residues. V was trimmed by 4 bases and J by 4 bases, leaving 18 bases between them. Germline lookup yields CDR1 SGHNT and CDR2 YYREEE (reference sequence). CDR3 nucleotides: TGTGCCAGCAGCGGGGGGTTAGTTACAGGTTACAATGAGCAGTTCTTC. It encodes CASSGGLVTGYNEQFF.

The chain uses TRBV5-6 and TRBJ2-5; D is unresolved. The CDR3 contains 15 residues. The germline V gene has CDR1 SGHDT and CDR2 YYEEEE. Trimming shortened V by 0 bases and J by 1 base, and 10 bases separated the two germline ends. CDR3 sequence: CASSLVPPLQETQYF. CDR3 DNA: TGTGCCAGCAGCTTGGTCCCTCCACTCCAAGAGACCCAGTACTTC.

This chain links TRBV28 with TRBJ1-2, with TRBD1 as a possible D gene (5 bases). The CDR3 covers 17 residues. From germline, CDR1 is MDHEN and CDR2 SYDVKM. V lost 4 bases and J 3 bases, leaving 21 bases between the germline ends. The CDR3 DNA reads as TGTGCCAGCAGTTCCCCGGGAGGTTTAAAAGGGGACTATGGCTACACCTTC. Protein: CASSSPGGLKGDYGYTF.